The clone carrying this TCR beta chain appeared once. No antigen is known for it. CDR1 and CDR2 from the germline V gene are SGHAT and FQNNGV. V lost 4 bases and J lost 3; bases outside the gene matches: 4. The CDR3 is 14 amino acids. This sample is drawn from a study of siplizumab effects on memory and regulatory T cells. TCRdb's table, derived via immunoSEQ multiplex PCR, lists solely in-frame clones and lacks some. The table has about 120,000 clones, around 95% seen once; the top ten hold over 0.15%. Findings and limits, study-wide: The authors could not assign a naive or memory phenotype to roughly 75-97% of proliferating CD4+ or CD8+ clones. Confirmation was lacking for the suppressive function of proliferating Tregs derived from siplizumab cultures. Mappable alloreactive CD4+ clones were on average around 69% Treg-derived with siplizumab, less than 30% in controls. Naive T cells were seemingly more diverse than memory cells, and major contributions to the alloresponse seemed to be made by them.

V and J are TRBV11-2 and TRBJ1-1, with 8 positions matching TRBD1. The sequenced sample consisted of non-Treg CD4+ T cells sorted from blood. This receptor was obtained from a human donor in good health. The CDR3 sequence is CASSSRTGHTEAFF. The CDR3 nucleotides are TGTGCCAGCAGCTCCCGGACAGGGCACACTGAAGCTTTCTTT.